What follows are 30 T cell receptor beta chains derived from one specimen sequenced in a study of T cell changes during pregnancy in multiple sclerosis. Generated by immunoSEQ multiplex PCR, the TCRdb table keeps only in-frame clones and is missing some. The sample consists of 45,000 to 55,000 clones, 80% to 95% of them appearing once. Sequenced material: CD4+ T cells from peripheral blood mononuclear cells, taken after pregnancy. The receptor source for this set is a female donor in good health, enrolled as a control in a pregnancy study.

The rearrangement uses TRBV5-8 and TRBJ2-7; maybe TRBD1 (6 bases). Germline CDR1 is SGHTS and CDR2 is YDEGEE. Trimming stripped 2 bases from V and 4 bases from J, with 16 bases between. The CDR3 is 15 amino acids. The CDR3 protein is CASSFGTPRTYEQYF. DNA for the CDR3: TGTGCCAGCAGCTTCGGGACACCGAGGACGTACGAGCAGTACTTC.

The CDR3 is CASSLVNSNQPQHF. The CDR3 region has the DNA TGTGCCAGCAGCTTAGTTAATAGCAATCAGCCCCAGCATTTT. The chain carries TRBV7-8 and TRBJ1-5; D is unclear. CDR1 SGHVS and CDR2 FQNEAQ come from the germline V gene. This CDR3 is built from 14 residues. The V and J ends lost 1 base and 0 bases respectively, with 4 bases between them.

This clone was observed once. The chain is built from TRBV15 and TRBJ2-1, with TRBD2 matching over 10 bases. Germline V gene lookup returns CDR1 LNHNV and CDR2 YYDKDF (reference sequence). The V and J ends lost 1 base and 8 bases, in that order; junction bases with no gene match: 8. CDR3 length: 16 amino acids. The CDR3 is CATSRVQREGGDEQFF. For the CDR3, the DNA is TGTGCCACCAGCAGAGTACAGCGGGAGGGCGGGGATGAGCAGTTCTTC.

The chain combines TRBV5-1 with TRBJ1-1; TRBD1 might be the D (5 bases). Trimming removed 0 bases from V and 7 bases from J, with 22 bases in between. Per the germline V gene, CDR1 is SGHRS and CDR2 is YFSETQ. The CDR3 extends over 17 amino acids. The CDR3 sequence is CASSLVRGGGGNFEAFF. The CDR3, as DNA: TGCGCCAGCAGCTTGGTACGGGGAGGCGGGGGAAATTTTGAAGCTTTCTTT.

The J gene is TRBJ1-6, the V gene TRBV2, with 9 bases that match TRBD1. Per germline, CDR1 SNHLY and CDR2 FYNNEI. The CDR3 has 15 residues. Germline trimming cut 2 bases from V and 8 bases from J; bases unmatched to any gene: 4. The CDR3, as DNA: TGTGCCAGCAGTGAAAGGAGGACAGGGGATTCACCCCTCCACTTT. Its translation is CASSERRTGDSPLHF.

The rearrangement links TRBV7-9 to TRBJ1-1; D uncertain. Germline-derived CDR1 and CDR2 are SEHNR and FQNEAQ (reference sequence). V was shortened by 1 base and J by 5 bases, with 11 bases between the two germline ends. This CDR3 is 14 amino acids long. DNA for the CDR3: TGTGCCAGCAGCTTAGAACAGTTTGGGACTGAAGCTTTCTTT. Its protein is CASSLEQFGTEAFF.

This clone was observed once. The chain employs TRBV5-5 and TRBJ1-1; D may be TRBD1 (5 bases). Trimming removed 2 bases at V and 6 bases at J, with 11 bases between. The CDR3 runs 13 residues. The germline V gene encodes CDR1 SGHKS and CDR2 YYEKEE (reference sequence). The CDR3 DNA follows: TGTGCCAGCAGCTTACGAAGGGGCGCTGAAGCTTTCTTT. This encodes CASSLRRGAEAFF.

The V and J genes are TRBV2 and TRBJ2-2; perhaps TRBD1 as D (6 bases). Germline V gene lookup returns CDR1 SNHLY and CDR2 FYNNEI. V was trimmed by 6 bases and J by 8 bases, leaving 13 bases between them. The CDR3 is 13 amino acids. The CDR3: CASREQGIGELFF. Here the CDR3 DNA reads TGTGCCAGCAGGGAACAGGGAATAGGGGAGCTGTTTTTT.

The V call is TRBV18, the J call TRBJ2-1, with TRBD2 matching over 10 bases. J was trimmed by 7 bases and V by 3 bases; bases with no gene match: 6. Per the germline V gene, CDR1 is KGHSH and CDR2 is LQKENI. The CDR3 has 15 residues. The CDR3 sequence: CASSPTSGNLNEQFF. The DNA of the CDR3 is TGTGCCAGCTCACCCACTAGCGGGAACCTGAATGAGCAGTTCTTC.

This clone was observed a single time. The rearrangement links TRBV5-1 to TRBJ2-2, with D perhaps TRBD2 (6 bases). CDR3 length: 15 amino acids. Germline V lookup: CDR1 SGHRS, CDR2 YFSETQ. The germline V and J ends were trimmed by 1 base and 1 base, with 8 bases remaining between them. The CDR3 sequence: CASSLWGENTGELFF. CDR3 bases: TGCGCCAGCAGCTTGTGGGGGGAGAACACCGGGGAGCTGTTTTTT.

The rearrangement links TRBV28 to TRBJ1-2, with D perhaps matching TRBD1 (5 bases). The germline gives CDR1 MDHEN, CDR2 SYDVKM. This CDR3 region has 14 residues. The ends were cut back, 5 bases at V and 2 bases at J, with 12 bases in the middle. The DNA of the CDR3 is TGTGCCAGCAGTCCCGGCGGGGGGAACTATGGCTACACCTTC. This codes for CASSPGGGNYGYTF.

Here the CDR3 DNA reads TGTGCCTGGACCGGACAGGTTAATTCACCCCTCCACTTT. The encoded protein is CAWTGQVNSPLHF. V usage is TRBV30 and J usage is TRBJ1-6; 7 nucleotides match TRBD1. CDR3 length equals 13 residues. The V gene's germline CDR1 is GTSNPN and CDR2 SVGIG (reference sequence). J gave up 6 bases and V 4 bases, and 3 bases lay outside the gene matches.

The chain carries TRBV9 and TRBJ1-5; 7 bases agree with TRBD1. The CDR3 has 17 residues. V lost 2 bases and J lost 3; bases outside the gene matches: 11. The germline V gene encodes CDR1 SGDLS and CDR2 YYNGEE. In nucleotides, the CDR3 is TGTGCCAGCAGCGTGGGGGACAGCAGTTTGTACAATCAGCCCCAGCATTTT. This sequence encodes CASSVGDSSLYNQPQHF.

The CDR3 DNA reads TGTGCTAGTGGTCCCAATCCGGGACTAGCGGGGAGCAACATTCAGTACTTC. This encodes CASGPNPGLAGSNIQYF. The gene calls are TRBV12-5 and TRBJ2-4; 13 bases are a match to TRBD2. This CDR3 has 17 residues. Germline trimming cut 5 bases from V and 7 bases from J; bases unmatched to any gene: 11. CDR1 is LGHNT and CDR2 is FRNRAP in the germline V gene.

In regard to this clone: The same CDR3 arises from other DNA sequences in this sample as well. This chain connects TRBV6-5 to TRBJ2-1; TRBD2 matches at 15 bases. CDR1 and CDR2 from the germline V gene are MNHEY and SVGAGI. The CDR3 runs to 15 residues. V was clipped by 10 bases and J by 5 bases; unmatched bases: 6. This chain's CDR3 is CATLGLAGGNNEQFF. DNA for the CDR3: TGTGCCACCTTGGGACTAGCGGGGGGTAACAATGAGCAGTTCTTC.

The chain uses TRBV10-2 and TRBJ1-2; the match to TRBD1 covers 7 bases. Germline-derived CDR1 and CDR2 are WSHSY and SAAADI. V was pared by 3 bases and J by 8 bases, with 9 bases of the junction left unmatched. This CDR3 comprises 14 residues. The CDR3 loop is CASSDPDRVRGYTF. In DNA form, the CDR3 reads TGCGCCAGCAGTGACCCCGACAGGGTAAGAGGCTACACCTTC.

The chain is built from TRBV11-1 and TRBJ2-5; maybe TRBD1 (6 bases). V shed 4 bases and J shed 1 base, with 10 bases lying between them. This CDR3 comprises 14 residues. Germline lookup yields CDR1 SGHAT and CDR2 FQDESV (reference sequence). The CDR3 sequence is CASSSRTAQETQYF. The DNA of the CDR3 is TGTGCCAGCAGCTCAAGGACAGCCCAAGAGACCCAGTACTTC.

Written as DNA, the CDR3 is TGTGCCAACACCGCCGGACAGGGCTCCTACGAGCAGTACTTC. Protein product: CANTAGQGSYEQYF. The chain combines TRBV2 with TRBJ2-7, with 8 bases aligning to TRBD1. The germline V gene encodes CDR1 SNHLY and CDR2 FYNNEI. The CDR3 is 14 amino acids. J lost 0 bases, V lost 10 bases, and 8 bases had no gene match.

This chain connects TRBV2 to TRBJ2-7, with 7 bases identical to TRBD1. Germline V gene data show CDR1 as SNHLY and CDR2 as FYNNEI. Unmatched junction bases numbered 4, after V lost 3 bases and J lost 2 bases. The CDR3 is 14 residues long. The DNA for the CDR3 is TGTGCCAGCAGTGAGACGGGACAGCCCTACGAGCAGTACTTC. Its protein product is CASSETGQPYEQYF.

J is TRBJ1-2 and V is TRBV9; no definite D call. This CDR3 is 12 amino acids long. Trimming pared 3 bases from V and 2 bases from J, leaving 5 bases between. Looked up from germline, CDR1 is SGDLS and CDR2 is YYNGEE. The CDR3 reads CASSAVNYGYTF. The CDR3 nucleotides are TGTGCCAGCAGCGCGGTAAACTATGGCTACACCTTC.

CDR3 bases: TGTGCCAGTAGCAATCAGGGTTTGATGAACACTGAAGCTTTCTTT. The encoded protein is CASSNQGLMNTEAFF. The chain joins TRBV19 to TRBJ1-1; the D gene is possibly TRBD1 (5 bases). Germline V CDR1 and CDR2: LNHDA, SQIVND (reference sequence). The CDR3 covers 15 residues. Trimming shortened V by 6 bases and J by 0 bases, and 14 bases separated the two germline ends.

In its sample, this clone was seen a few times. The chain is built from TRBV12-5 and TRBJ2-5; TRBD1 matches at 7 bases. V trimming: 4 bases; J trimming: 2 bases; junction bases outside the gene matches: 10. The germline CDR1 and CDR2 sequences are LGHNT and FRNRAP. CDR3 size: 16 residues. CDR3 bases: TGTGCTAGTGGTTCCCCCCTGGGGACAGTACAAGAGACCCAGTACTTC. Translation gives CASGSPLGTVQETQYF.

For the CDR3, the DNA is TGTGCCAGCAGCTTAGTTTCTTTAGATACGCAGTATTTT. It encodes CASSLVSLDTQYF. The V gene is TRBV7-2, the J gene TRBJ2-3; D uncertain. The CDR3 is 13 residues long. Trimming took off 1 base at V and 5 bases at J, with 7 bases between the two ends. Per germline, CDR1 SGHTA and CDR2 FQGNSA.

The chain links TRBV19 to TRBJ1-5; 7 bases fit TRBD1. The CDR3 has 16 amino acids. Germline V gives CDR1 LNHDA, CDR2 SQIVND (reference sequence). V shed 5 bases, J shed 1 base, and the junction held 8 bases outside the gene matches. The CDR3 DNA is TGTGCCAGTAGTCGCACTCAGGGGGGAAGCAATCAGCCCCAGCATTTT. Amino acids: CASSRTQGGSNQPQHF.

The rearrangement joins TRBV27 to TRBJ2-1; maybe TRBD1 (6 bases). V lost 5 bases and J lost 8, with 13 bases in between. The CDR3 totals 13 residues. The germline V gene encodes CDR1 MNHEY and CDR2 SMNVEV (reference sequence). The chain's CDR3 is CASSNTGSHEQFF. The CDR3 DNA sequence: TGTGCCAGCAGTAATACAGGGTCCCATGAGCAGTTCTTC.

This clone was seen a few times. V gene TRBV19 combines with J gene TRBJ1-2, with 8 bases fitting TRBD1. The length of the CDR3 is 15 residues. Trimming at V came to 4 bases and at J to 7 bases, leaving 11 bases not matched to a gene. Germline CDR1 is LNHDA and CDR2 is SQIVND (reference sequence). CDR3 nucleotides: TGTGCCAGTAGTAACGGGGACAGGAAAAGAGGTGGCTACACCTTC. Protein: CASSNGDRKRGGYTF.

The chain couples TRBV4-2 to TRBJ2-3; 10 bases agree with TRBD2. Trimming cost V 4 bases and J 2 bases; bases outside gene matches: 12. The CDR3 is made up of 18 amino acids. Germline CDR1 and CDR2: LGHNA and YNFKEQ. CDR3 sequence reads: CASSPRVAGGLDTDTQYF. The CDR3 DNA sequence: TGTGCCAGCAGCCCGCGAGTAGCGGGGGGTTTGGACACAGATACGCAGTATTTT.

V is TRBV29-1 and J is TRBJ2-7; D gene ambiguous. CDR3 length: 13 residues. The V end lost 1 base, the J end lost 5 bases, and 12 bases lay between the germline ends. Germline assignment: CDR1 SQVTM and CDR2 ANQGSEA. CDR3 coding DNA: TGCAGCGTTGAAGGCCCCCAGGTTCACGAGCAGTACTTC. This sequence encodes CSVEGPQVHEQYF.

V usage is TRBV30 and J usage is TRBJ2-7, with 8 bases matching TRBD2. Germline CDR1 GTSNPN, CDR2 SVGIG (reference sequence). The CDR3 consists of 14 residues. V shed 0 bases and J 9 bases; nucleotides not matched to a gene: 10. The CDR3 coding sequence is TGTGCCTGGAGTGTGATAGCGGGGTCCCTGGGGCAGTACTTC. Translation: CAWSVIAGSLGQYF.

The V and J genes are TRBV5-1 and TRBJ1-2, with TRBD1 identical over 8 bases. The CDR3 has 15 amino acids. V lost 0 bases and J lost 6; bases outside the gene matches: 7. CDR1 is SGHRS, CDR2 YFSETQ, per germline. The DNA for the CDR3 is TGCGCCAGCAGCTTGGTTCCGGACAGGGTTAATGGCTACACCTTC. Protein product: CASSLVPDRVNGYTF.